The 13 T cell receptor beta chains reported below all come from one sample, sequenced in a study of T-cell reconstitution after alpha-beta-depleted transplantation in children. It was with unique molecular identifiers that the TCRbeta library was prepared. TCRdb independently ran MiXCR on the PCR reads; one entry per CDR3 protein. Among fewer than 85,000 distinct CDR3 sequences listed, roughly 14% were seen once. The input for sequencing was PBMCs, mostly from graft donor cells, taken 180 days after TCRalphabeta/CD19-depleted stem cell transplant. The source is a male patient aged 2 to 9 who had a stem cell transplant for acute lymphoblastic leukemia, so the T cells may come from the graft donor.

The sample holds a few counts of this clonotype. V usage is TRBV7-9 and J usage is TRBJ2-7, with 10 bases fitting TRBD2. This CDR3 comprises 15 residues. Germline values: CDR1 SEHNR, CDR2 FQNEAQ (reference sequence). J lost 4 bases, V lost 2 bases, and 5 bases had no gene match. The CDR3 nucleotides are TGTGCCAGCAGCTTAACGGCTAGCGGGAGATACGAGCAGTACTTC. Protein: CASSLTASGRYEQYF.

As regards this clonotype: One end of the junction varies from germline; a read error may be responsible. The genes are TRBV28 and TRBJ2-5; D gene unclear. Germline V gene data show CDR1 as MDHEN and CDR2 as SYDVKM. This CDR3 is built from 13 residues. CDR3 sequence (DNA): TGTGCCAGCAGTTTGACCAGAAAAGAGACCCAGCACTTC. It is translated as CASSLTRKETQHF. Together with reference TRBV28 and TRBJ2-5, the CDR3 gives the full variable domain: DVKVTQSSRYLVKRTGEKVFLECVQDMDHENMFWYRQDPGLGLRLIYFSYDVKMKEKGDIPEGYSVSREKKERFSLILESASTNQTSMYLCASSLTRKETQHFGPGTRLLVL.

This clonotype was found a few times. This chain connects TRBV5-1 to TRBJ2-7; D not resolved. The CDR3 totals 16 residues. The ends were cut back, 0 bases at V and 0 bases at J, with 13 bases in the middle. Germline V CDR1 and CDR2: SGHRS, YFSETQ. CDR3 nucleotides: TGCGCCAGCAGCTTGGGCCACCTTACCCGCTCCTACGAGCAGTACTTC. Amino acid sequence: CASSLGHLTRSYEQYF. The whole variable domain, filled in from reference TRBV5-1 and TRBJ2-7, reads KAGVTQTPRYLIKTRGQQVTLSCSPISGHRSVSWYQQTPGQGLQFLFEYFSETQRNKGNFPGRFSGRQFSNSRSEMNVSTLELGDSALYLCASSLGHLTRSYEQYFGPGTRLTVT.

CDR3 in amino acids: CASSPPVWGTGELFF. CDR3 DNA: TGTGCCAGCAGCCCCCCGGTTTGGGGCACCGGGGAGCTGTTTTTT. This chain joins TRBV7-2 and TRBJ2-2; D is unclear. CDR3 size: 15 residues. V was clipped by 5 bases and J by 4 bases, with 14 bases between them. From germline, CDR1 is SGHTA and CDR2 FQGNSA.

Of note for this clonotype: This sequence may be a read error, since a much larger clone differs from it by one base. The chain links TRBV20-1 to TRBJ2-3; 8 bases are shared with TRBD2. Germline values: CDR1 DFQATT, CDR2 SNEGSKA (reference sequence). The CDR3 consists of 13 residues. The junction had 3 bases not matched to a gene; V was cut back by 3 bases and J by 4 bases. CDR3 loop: CSARSGGSDTQYF. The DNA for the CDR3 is TGCAGTGCTAGGAGCGGGGGCTCAGATACGCAGTATTTT.

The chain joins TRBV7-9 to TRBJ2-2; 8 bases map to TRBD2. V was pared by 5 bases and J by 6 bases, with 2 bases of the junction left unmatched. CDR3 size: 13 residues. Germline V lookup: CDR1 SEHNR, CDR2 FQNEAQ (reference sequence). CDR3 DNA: TGTGCCAGCAGCCCGACTAGCGCCGGGGAGCTGTTTTTT. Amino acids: CASSPTSAGELFF.

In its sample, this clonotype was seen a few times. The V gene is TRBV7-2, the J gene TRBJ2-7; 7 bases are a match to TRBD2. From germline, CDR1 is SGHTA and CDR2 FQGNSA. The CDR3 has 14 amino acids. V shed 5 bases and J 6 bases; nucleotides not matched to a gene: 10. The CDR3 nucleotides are TGTGCCAGCAGCCCCCGGACTAGAGAGGGCGAGCAGTACTTC. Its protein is CASSPRTREGEQYF.

The CDR3 DNA reads as TGTGCCACCAGCTCCTCCCCAACAGGGCAAGAGACCCAGTACTTC. Its translation: CATSSSPTGQETQYF. This rearrangement joins TRBV15 to TRBJ2-5; tentative D call: TRBD1 (6 bases). CDR1 is LNHNV and CDR2 is YYDKDF in the germline V gene (reference sequence). The CDR3 totals 15 residues. V gave up 5 bases and J gave up 2 bases, with 15 bases separating them. Full variable domain (rest looked up from reference TRBV15 and TRBJ2-5): DAMVIQNPRYQVTQFGKPVTLSCSQTLNHNVMYWYQQKSSQAPKLLFHYYDKDFNNEADTPDNFQSRRPNTSFCFLDIRSPGLGDTAMYLCATSSSPTGQETQYFGPGTRLLVL.

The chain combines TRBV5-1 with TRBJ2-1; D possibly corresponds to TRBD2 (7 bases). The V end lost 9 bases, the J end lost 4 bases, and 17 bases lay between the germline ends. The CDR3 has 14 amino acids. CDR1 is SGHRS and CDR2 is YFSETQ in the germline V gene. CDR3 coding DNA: TGCGCCACTAAGGGAGGGGGTCCTTACAATGAGCAGTTCTTC. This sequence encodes CATKGGGPYNEQFF.

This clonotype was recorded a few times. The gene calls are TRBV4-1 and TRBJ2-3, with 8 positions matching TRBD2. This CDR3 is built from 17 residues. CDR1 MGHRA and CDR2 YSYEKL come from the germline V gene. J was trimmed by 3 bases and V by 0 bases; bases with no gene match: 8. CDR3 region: CASSQDRGRFSTDTQYF. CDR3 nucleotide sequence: TGCGCCAGCAGCCAAGATCGCGGGAGGTTTAGTACAGATACGCAGTATTTT.

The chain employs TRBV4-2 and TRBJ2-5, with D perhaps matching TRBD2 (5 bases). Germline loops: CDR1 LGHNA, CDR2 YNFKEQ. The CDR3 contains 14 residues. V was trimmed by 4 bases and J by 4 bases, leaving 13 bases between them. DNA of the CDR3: TGTGCCAGCAGCCCCTGGGAGAGAGCAGAGACCCAGTACTTC. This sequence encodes CASSPWERAETQYF.

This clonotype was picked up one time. The chain's CDR3 is CSARSPWGERTNGYTF. The CDR3 DNA sequence: TGCAGTGCTAGATCCCCTTGGGGGGAGAGGACAAATGGCTACACCTTC. V and J are TRBV20-1 and TRBJ1-2; a weak D match, TRBD1 (5 bases). Looked up from germline, CDR1 is DFQATT and CDR2 is SNEGSKA (reference sequence). This CDR3 is 16 amino acids long. Trimming removed 2 bases from V and 6 bases from J, with 22 bases in between.

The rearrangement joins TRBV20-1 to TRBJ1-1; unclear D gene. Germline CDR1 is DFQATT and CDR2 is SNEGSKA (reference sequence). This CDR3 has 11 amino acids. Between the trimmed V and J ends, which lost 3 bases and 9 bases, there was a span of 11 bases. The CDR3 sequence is CSASSPPQAFF. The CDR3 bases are TGCAGTGCTAGTAGTCCCCCTCAAGCTTTCTTT.